These T cell receptor beta chains were read from a single sample in a study of T cells after yellow fever vaccination. One entry per CDR3 protein, called by TCRdb with MiXCR from the 5' RACE reads. This repertoire shows roughly 260,000 distinct CDR3 sequences, 10% to 15% found once; its top ten account for approximately 0.49%. The sequencing here drew on CD4+ T cells sorted from PBMCs, taken 45 days after the yellow fever booster vaccination. These receptors came from a man aged 25 to 40 who received the YFV17D yellow fever vaccine. Each CDR3 is given with its conserved first and last residue. D genes are given only for firm matches. Clone size, where shown, is once, few, many, or a class for clones that have expanded.

TRBV11-2	.	TRBJ2-1	.	TGTGCCAGCAGCACTACTAGCTTCTACAATGAGCAGTTCTTC	CASSTTSFYNEQFF
TRBV25-1	.	TRBJ2-1	few	TGTGCCAGCAGTTACAGGGACTTCAATGAGCAGTTCTTC	CASSYRDFNEQFF
TRBV12-3/TRBV12-4	.	TRBJ2-1	.	TGTGCCAGCAGTTTCGTCCGGCGAGGAGGGTATGAGCAGTTCTTC	CASSFVRRGGYEQFF
TRBV7-6	.	TRBJ2-1	few	TGTGCCAGCAGCTTCTCAATCCAGGCCAACAATGAGCAGTTCTTC	CASSFSIQANNEQFF
TRBV7-9	.	TRBJ2-4	.	TGTGCCAGCAGCGGGACACCCTCGGGGAACATTCAGTACTTC	CASSGTPSGNIQYF
TRBV11-3	.	TRBJ1-1	few	TGTGCCAGCAGCTTAAAGGGGGGCTACACTGAAGCTTTCTTT	CASSLKGGYTEAFF
TRBV7-2	TRBD1	TRBJ1-1	.	TGTGCCAGCAGCTTATCGGACAGGGGCCAGGGATGGGGCACTGAAGCTTTCTTT	CASSLSDRGQGWGTEAFF
TRBV11-2	.	TRBJ2-1	many	TGTGCCAGCAGCTTAAGGGAGGCACGAAGGTACAATGAGCAGTTCTTC	CASSLREARRYNEQFF
TRBV5-6	TRBD2	TRBJ2-5	.	TGTGCCAGCAGCCGATTTAGCGGGAGTAGCGAGACCCAGTACTTC	CASSRFSGSSETQYF
TRBV24-1	TRBD2	TRBJ2-7	.	TGTGCCACCAGTGACACGACCGGGACTAGTGGCGAGCAGTACTTC	CATSDTTGTSGEQYF
TRBV20-1	.	TRBJ1-5	.	TGCAGTGCTACTGATTCACAGAAGCCCCAGCATTTT	CSATDSQKPQHF
TRBV20-1	.	TRBJ2-7	.	TGCAGTGCTAGTTGGGAGTACGAGCAGTACTTC	CSASWEYEQYF
TRBV7-9	.	TRBJ2-7	.	TGTGCCAGCAGCCGAGAGGCGGGGTGGGTCGAGCAGTACTTC	CASSREAGWVEQYF
TRBV7-6	TRBD1	TRBJ2-5	.	TGTGACAGCAATTCAGGGGGCCGGGAGACCCAGTACTTC	CDSNSGGRETQYF
TRBV7-2	.	TRBJ2-5	few	TGTGCCAGCAGCCCACAGGGGCGGGGGTACCAAGAGACCCAGTACTTC	CASSPQGRGYQETQYF
TRBV27	.	TRBJ2-5	many	TGTGCCAGCAGTTTGAGCGAAGCAAGGGGAGAGACCCAGTACTTC	CASSLSEARGETQYF
TRBV6-1	.	TRBJ2-5	few	TGTGCCAGCAGCCCACGAGGGACTTCGTACCAAGAGACCCAGTACTTC	CASSPRGTSYQETQYF
TRBV6-5	TRBD2	TRBJ2-7	.	TGTGCCAGCAGTTACGGTAGTAGCGGGGTCTCCTACGAGCAGTACTTC	CASSYGSSGVSYEQYF
TRBV4-3	TRBD1	TRBJ1-4	.	TGCGCCAGCAGCCAAGGGACAGGAGAAAATGAAAAACTGTTTTTT	CASSQGTGENEKLFF
TRBV20-1	TRBD1	TRBJ1-5	few	TGCAGTGCTAGACCTCCGGGACAGACGGGTCAGCCCCAGCATTTT	CSARPPGQTGQPQHF
TRBV28	TRBD1	TRBJ2-1	few	TGTGCCAGCAGTAACCCGGGACAGGGCTACAATGAGCAGTTCTTC	CASSNPGQGYNEQFF
TRBV3-1	TRBD1	TRBJ2-5	.	TGTGCCAGCAGCCAAGGGGACAGGGTGTGGCAAGAGACCCAGTACTTC	CASSQGDRVWQETQYF